This T cell receptor (beta chain) was sequenced during a study of cytomegalovirus exposure and HLA in healthy donors. Points from the study as a whole: Associated with HLA alleles at 0.05 false discovery rate in a later analysis were over 15,000 TCR beta sequences. Upon later analysis, HLA-associated TCR beta chains proved more clonally expanded than other, equally common chains. In a later analysis, TCR beta V- and J-gene trimming was associated with a missense DCLRE1C variant.

The germline V and J ends were trimmed by 1 base and 7 bases, with 21 bases remaining between them. The CDR3 is 16 residues long. Germline values: CDR1 SGHRS, CDR2 YFSETQ. Regarding this clone: What it binds is unknown.

PCR used 60 Vbeta primers and 13 Jbeta primers. Measured with immunoSEQ multiplex PCR; TCRdb has only the in-frame clones, and not every one. The sample has under 150,000 clones, more than 75% seen once. The rearrangement uses TRBV5-1 and TRBJ2-7; maybe TRBD2 (7 bases). This TCR derives from a male donor in good health and CMV-seronegative. The sample consisted of PBMCs. CDR3 sequence reads: CASSLLGAGAFGEQYF. DNA of the CDR3: TGCGCCAGCAGCTTGCTCGGGGCGGGGGCGTTCGGTGAGCAGTACTTC.